This note documents a single T cell receptor (beta chain) sequence. The source of the sample is a study of ipilimumab plus nivolumab after autologous stem cell transplantation. Germline CDR1 MNHEY, CDR2 SVGAGI. V was clipped by 2 bases and J by 8 bases, with 12 bases between them. The CDR3 extends over 14 amino acids. TCRdb keeps only in-frame clones here, not all; method: immunoSEQ multiplex PCR. This sample has 20,000 to 25,000 clones; roughly 80% occur once, and the top ten carry roughly 25%. Sequenced material: PBMCs, taken in a trial of ipilimumab plus nivolumab as post-transplant consolidation. The receptor was derived from a male donor with diffuse large B-cell lymphoma. This chain connects TRBV6-5 to TRBJ1-4; weak D call: TRBD1 (6 bases). The CDR3: CASSYGTRKEKLFF. DNA of the CDR3: TGTGCCAGCAGTTACGGGACACGGAAGGAAAAACTGTTTTTT.